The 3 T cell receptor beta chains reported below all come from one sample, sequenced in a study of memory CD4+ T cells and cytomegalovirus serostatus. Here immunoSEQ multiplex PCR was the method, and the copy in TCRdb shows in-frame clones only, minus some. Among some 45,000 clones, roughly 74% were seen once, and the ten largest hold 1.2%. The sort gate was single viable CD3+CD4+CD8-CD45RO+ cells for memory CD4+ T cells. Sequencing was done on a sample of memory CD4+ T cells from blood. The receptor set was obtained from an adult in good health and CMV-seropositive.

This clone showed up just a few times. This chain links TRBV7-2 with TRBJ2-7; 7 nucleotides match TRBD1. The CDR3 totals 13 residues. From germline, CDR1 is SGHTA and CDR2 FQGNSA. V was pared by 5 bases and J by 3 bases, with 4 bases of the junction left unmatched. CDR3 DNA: TGTGCCAGCAGCGTGGGACAGAGCTACGAGCAGTACTTC. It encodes CASSVGQSYEQYF.

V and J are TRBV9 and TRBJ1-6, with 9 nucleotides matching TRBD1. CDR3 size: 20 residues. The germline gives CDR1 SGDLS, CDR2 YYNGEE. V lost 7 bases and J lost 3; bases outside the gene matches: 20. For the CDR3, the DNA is TGTGCCAGCGCCAATAAAGACGGGGAGACAGGGGGTAACTATAATTCACCCCTCCACTTT. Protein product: CASANKDGETGGNYNSPLHF.

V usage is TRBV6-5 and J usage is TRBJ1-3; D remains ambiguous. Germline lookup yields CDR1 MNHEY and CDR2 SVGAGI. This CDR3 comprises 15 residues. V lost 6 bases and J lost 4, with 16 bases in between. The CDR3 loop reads CASSLDGEDGNTIYF. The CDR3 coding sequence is TGTGCCAGCAGCCTCGACGGGGAGGACGGAAACACCATATATTTT.